A selection of T cell receptor beta chains follows, all from one sample in a study of blood T cell repertoires in COVID-19. The table came from immunoSEQ multiplex PCR; TCRdb's copy has only in-frame clones and leaves some out. Among 59,000 or so clones, 75% to 85% were seen once, and the ten largest hold roughly 12%. Sequencing input: peripheral blood. Every receptor here comes from a human donor in a cohort sampled during active COVID-19. Both conserved end residues are part of each CDR3. The D gene is left open where the match is weak. Size values are once, few and many counts, or a class for expanded clones, and some rows have none.

TRBV10-1	.	TRBJ1-2	.	TGCGCCAGCAGCCAGGACAGAATCAATGGCTACACCTTC	CASSQDRINGYTF
TRBV3-1/TRBV3-2	.	TRBJ2-5	TRBD1	TGTGCCAGCAGCCGGGACAGGGGGCCTGGGATTGCCCAGTACTTC	CASSRDRGPGIAQYF
TRBV10-3	.	TRBJ2-5	.	TGTGCCATCACCAGTCTCCGGGGGGAGACCCAGTACTTC	CAITSLRGETQYF
TRBV19	.	TRBJ2-2	.	TGTGCCAGTAGTATAGGAGTCGGGGAGCTGTTTTTT	CASSIGVGELFF
TRBV7-9	.	TRBJ1-5	.	TGTGCCAGCAGCTCACCTGGGCAACAGCCCCAGCATTTT	CASSSPGQQPQHF
TRBV30	.	TRBJ1-4	TRBD1	TGTGCCTCCCAGGGACAGGGGTATGAAAAACTGTTTTTT	CASQGQGYEKLFF
TRBV6-5	.	TRBJ1-1	.	TGTGCCAGCAGGAGTCGTGAGAGAGCTTTCTTT	CASRSRERAFF
TRBV27	.	TRBJ2-1	.	TGTGCCAGCAGTTTATGGCGGGGTGAGCAGTTCTTC	CASSLWRGEQFF
TRBV10-3	.	TRBJ2-6	TRBD1	TGTGCCATCAGTAGGGACAGGGGAACTGGGGCCAACGTCCTGACTTTC	CAISRDRGTGANVLTF
TRBV7-6	.	TRBJ2-1	TRBD1	TGTGCCAGCAGCTCCTTCGGGGCAGGGGGCGCGGTGGGTGAGCAGTTCTTC	CASSSFGAGGAVGEQFF
TRBV12-3/TRBV12-4	.	TRBJ1-3	.	TGTGCCAGCAGTCGGGTCGTACACACCATATATTTT	CASSRVVHTIYF
TRBV7-9	.	TRBJ2-2	.	TGTGCCAGCAGCCCATACACCGGGGAGCTGTTTTTT	CASSPYTGELFF
TRBV6-4	.	TRBJ2-2	.	TGTGCCAGCAGTGGGCCCCACGGGGAGCTGTTTTTT	CASSGPHGELFF
TRBV11-3	.	TRBJ2-5	.	TGTGCCAGCAGCTTAGGGCAGGGCCAAGAGACCCAGTACTTC	CASSLGQGQETQYF
TRBV2	.	TRBJ2-2	.	TGTGCCAGCACCAAACGGGGGTACACCGGGGAGCTGTTTTTT	CASTKRGYTGELFF
TRBV12-3/TRBV12-4	.	TRBJ2-1	.	TGTGCCAGCAGTTCCCTCGGTGAGCAGTTCTTC	CASSSLGEQFF
TRBV11-3	.	TRBJ2-2	TRBD1	TGTGCCAGCAGCACGGGACAGGCGAACACCGGGGAGCTGTTTTTT	CASSTGQANTGELFF
TRBV7-8	.	TRBJ1-2	TRBD1	TGTGCCAGCAGCTTAGCCCAGACAGGGAACTATGGCTACACCTTC	CASSLAQTGNYGYTF
TRBV5-4	.	TRBJ2-5	.	TGTGCCAGCAGTTCACAGAAACTCCAAGAGACCCAGTACTTC	CASSSQKLQETQYF
TRBV2	.	TRBJ1-1	.	TGTGCCAGCAGTGCGCGTGGCACTGAAGCTTTCTTT	CASSARGTEAFF
TRBV9	.	TRBJ2-7	.	TGTGCCAGCAGCGTTGGGTCGACTAGTCTAGCGCAGTACTTC	CASSVGSTSLAQYF
TRBV5-6	once	TRBJ2-1	TRBD2	TGTGCCAGCAGCCCATGGTTAGCGGGGGGCGGGTCCTACAATGAGCAGTTCTTC	CASSPWLAGGGSYNEQFF
TRBV15	.	TRBJ2-5	TRBD2	TGTGCCACCAGCAGAGGGGGTAGCGGGGGCCCCAAAGAGACCCAGTACTTC	CATSRGGSGGPKETQYF
TRBV10-1	.	TRBJ2-7	TRBD1	TGCGCCAGCAGTGAGTCGCGCAGGGGGCAAGAGCAGTACTTC	CASSESRRGQEQYF
TRBV6-5	.	TRBJ2-7	.	TGTGCCAGCAGGACGGACACTTCCCCCCCCGAGCAGTACTTC	CASRTDTSPPEQYF
TRBV6-2/TRBV6-3	.	TRBJ2-1	TRBD2	TGTGCCAGCAGTGCTATAGCGGGGGGGCCTGGTGAGCAGTTCTTC	CASSAIAGGPGEQFF
TRBV12-5	.	TRBJ1-1	TRBD1	TGTGCTAGTGGTTTGGACAGGGGTAAGGCGAACACTGAAGCTTTCTTT	CASGLDRGKANTEAFF
TRBV5-1	once	TRBJ2-3	TRBD2	TGCGCCAGCAGAATTAGCGGGGACACAGATACGCAGTATTTT	CASRISGDTDTQYF
TRBV3-1/TRBV3-2	once	TRBJ1-2	.	TGTGCCAGCAGCCAAGGGGTCCGCGGGGGCTATGGCTACACCTTC	CASSQGVRGGYGYTF
TRBV4-2	.	TRBJ2-4	TRBD1	TGTGCCAGCAGCCAAGTTGGGACAGGGCCCTTGGTTGCCAAAAACATTCAGTACTTC	CASSQVGTGPLVAKNIQYF
TRBV24-1	.	TRBJ2-3	.	TGTGCCACCAGTGATTGGGCCGCCTATACGCAGTATTTT	CATSDWAAYTQYF
TRBV19	once	TRBJ1-1	.	TGTGCCAGTAGGACAGTGCCTACTGAAGCTTTCTTT	CASRTVPTEAFF
TRBV18	.	TRBJ2-5	.	TGTGCCAGCTCTCCAGAGTGGGGGCGCCAAGAGACCCAGTACTTC	CASSPEWGRQETQYF
TRBV18	few	TRBJ1-1	TRBD1	TGTGCCAGCTCACCACCCCAGGGGGTATGGAACACTGAAGCTTTCTTT	CASSPPQGVWNTEAFF
TRBV10-1	.	TRBJ2-1	TRBD2	TGCGCCAGCAGTGTTAGCGGGGTCCTCGGTTATGAGCAGTTCTTC	CASSVSGVLGYEQFF
TRBV18	.	TRBJ1-1	TRBD1	TGTGCCAGCTCGCGCGTTTCAGGGGGAAACACTGAAGCTTTCTTT	CASSRVSGGNTEAFF
TRBV6-7	few	TRBJ2-7	TRBD1	TGTGCCAGCAGTTATGACAGGGGGACCTACGAGCAGTACTTC	CASSYDRGTYEQYF
TRBV27	few	TRBJ2-1	.	TGTGCCAGCATGGGTAGGAGGGGGGGAAATGAGCAGTTCTTC	CASMGRRGGNEQFF
TRBV19	.	TRBJ2-7	TRBD1	TGTGCCAGTAGTCGAGGGACAGCGACCTACGAGCAGTACTTC	CASSRGTATYEQYF
TRBV6-5	.	TRBJ2-1	TRBD1	TGTGCCAGCAGTTACGCCAGGGGGAAAGTGGGCGATGAGCAGTTCTTC	CASSYARGKVGDEQFF
TRBV27	.	TRBJ2-3	.	TGTGCCAGCAGTTTACAAATAGTCGATACGCAGTATTTT	CASSLQIVDTQYF
TRBV11-2	.	TRBJ1-2	TRBD1	TGTGCCAGCAGCTCGCGCCCGCCGGGACAGGGAAACTATGGCTACACCTTC	CASSSRPPGQGNYGYTF
TRBV9	once	TRBJ1-4	.	TGTGCCAGCAGCGTAGGGGGTGGGACATCAAATGAAAAACTGTTTTTT	CASSVGGGTSNEKLFF
TRBV6-1	.	TRBJ2-6	TRBD1	TGTGCCAGCAGTGTGGGACAGGGGCTGGGTGGGGCCAACGTCCTGACTTTC	CASSVGQGLGGANVLTF
TRBV7-9	.	TRBJ1-1	TRBD1	TGTGCCAGCAGCTGGACGATGGGACAGGGGGCGGGGAACACTGAAGCTTTCTTT	CASSWTMGQGAGNTEAFF
TRBV5-1	.	TRBJ2-5	TRBD2	TGCGCCAGCAGCCCGGGACTAGCGGGGGGCTCACAAGAGACCCAGTACTTC	CASSPGLAGGSQETQYF
TRBV2	.	TRBJ1-6	.	TGTGCCAGCAGTGGGGGGGTAGGGGTACCCCTCCACTTT	CASSGGVGVPLHF
TRBV2	.	TRBJ1-4	.	TGTGCCAGCACTTATCTCACAGGGAGTGGGGAAAAACTGTTTTTT	CASTYLTGSGEKLFF
TRBV6-5	many	TRBJ2-1	.	TGTGCCAGCAGTTACTCGGGGCTACCCAATGAGCAGTTCTTC	CASSYSGLPNEQFF
TRBV19	.	TRBJ2-5	.	TGTGCCAGTAGTGGCTTAGGGACAAGCCAAGAGACCCAGTACTTC	CASSGLGTSQETQYF
TRBV7-9	.	TRBJ1-1	.	TGTGCCAGCAGCTTAACCACCCTAAGGAACACTGAAGCTTTCTTT	CASSLTTLRNTEAFF
TRBV5-1	.	TRBJ2-7	.	TGCGCCAGCAGCTTGGGACAGGTCTACGAGCAGTACTTC	CASSLGQVYEQYF
TRBV5-4	.	TRBJ1-2	.	TGTGCCAGCAGCTTGAAAGTCACGGGACACTACACCTTC	CASSLKVTGHYTF